A single sample gave rise to the 32 T cell receptor beta chains below, sequenced in a study of cytotoxic CD8 clonotypes in ibrutinib-treated CLL. Only in-frame clones appear in the TCRdb table, and some are missing; sequencing was by immunoSEQ multiplex PCR. The sample has some 300,000 clones, about 80% seen once; the top ten hold under 8.5%. The sample here was PBMCs, taken before ibrutinib treatment. These receptors all come from a human donor with chronic lymphocytic leukemia.

The chain uses TRBV27 and TRBJ2-1; TRBD1 matches at 7 bases. The CDR3 totals 15 residues. Germline CDR1 and CDR2: MNHEY and SMNVEV (reference sequence). The V and J ends lost 0 bases and 3 bases, in that order; junction bases with no gene match: 2. This chain's CDR3 is CASSLSAGGYNEQFF. As DNA, the CDR3 is TGTGCCAGCAGTTTATCAGCAGGGGGCTACAATGAGCAGTTCTTC.

This clone was seen more than once but under ten times. The rearrangement uses TRBV27 and TRBJ2-1; 7 nucleotides align to TRBD1. Trimming at V came to 3 bases and at J to 7 bases, leaving 6 bases not matched to a gene. Germline V gene sequence: CDR1 MNHEY, CDR2 SMNVEV (reference sequence). This CDR3 has 14 residues. The CDR3 reads CASSLWDSLNEQFF. CDR3 sequence (DNA): TGTGCCAGCAGTTTGTGGGACAGCTTAAATGAGCAGTTCTTC.

The chain joins TRBV6-1 to TRBJ2-7; D perhaps matches TRBD2 (6 bases). Germline V gene lookup returns CDR1 MNHNS and CDR2 SASEGT. The CDR3 is made up of 14 amino acids. Trimming removed 5 bases at V and 3 bases at J, with 14 bases between. Here the CDR3 DNA reads TGTGCCAGCAGTATTAGCGGTACTGTCTACGAGCAGTACTTC. Its translation is CASSISGTVYEQYF.

This clone was detected only a few times. The gene calls are TRBV4-3 and TRBJ1-2; the match to TRBD1 covers 10 bases. V dropped 4 bases and J dropped 8; count of bases not matched to a gene: 10. The germline CDR1 and CDR2 sequences are LGHNA and YSLEER. The CDR3 spans 15 residues. The CDR3 is CASSPSPGQGNGYTF. CDR3 nucleotides: TGCGCCAGCAGCCCTTCTCCGGGACAGGGGAACGGCTACACCTTC.

This clone appeared a few times. The rearrangement uses TRBV6-1 and TRBJ2-1; perhaps TRBD1 as D (6 bases). The CDR3 contains 15 residues. From germline, CDR1 is MNHNS and CDR2 SASEGT. Trimming took off 0 bases at V and 3 bases at J, with 9 bases between the two ends. In nucleotides, the CDR3 is TGTGCCAGCAGTGAAGCGGCAGGGGACTACAATGAGCAGTTCTTC. The encoded protein is CASSEAAGDYNEQFF.

Many counts were recorded for this clone. This chain links TRBV6-1 with TRBJ1-1; TRBD1 matches at 8 bases. The V gene's germline CDR1 is MNHNS and CDR2 SASEGT. The CDR3 has 13 residues. V shed 6 bases, J shed 7 bases, and the junction held 7 bases outside the gene matches. CDR3 coding DNA: TGTGCCAGCAGAATTGACAGGGGTGGTGAAGCTTTCTTT. Translating gives CASRIDRGGEAFF.

The chain uses TRBV6-1 and TRBJ2-7; D is perhaps TRBD1 (6 bases). The CDR3 consists of 13 residues. Trimming removed 7 bases at V and 2 bases at J, with 12 bases between. CDR1 and CDR2 (germline): MNHNS, SASEGT. Written as DNA, the CDR3 is TGTGCCAGCACCAGGGGATACCCCTACGAGCAGTACTTC. Translating it yields CASTRGYPYEQYF.

V usage is TRBV4-2 and J usage is TRBJ2-7; D is perhaps TRBD2 (5 bases). This CDR3 is 15 amino acids long. Germline loops: CDR1 LGHNA, CDR2 YNFKEQ. Trimming cost V 1 base and J 0 bases, with 10 bases left between them. The CDR3 reads CASSQGRALSYEQYF. The CDR3, as DNA: TGTGCCAGCAGCCAAGGGCGGGCCCTCTCCTACGAGCAGTACTTC.

This chain joins TRBV11-2 and TRBJ2-7; D is perhaps TRBD1 or TRBD2 (6 bases each). The V gene's germline CDR1 is SGHAT and CDR2 FQNNGV. Trimming cost V 4 bases and J 5 bases, with 12 bases left between them. CDR3 length equals 13 residues. The CDR3 DNA follows: TGTGCCAGCAGCTGGAGGGGGGAGAACGAGCAGTACTTC. Encoded protein: CASSWRGENEQYF.

This clone showed up just a few times. The gene calls are TRBV14 and TRBJ2-7; D remains ambiguous. Germline V gives CDR1 SGHDN, CDR2 FVKESK. With 4 bases removed from V and 4 bases from J, the gap between germline ends came to 14 bases. The CDR3 runs 14 residues. In nucleotides, the CDR3 is TGTGCCAGCAGCCCTATGGCGCCTAGTTACGAGCAGTACTTC. Protein sequence: CASSPMAPSYEQYF.

This clone appeared a single time. The gene calls are TRBV11-2 and TRBJ2-4; tentative D call: TRBD1 (6 bases). Looked up from germline, CDR1 is SGHAT and CDR2 is FQNNGV. Trimming stripped 4 bases from V and 3 bases from J, with 7 bases between. This CDR3 has 13 amino acids. The CDR3 sequence is CASSWTDKNIQYF. The CDR3 DNA sequence: TGTGCCAGCAGCTGGACAGACAAAAACATTCAGTACTTC.

The rearrangement uses TRBV10-1 and TRBJ1-1; 10 positions agree with TRBD1. This CDR3 has 13 residues. CDR1 WNHNN and CDR2 SYGVQD come from the germline V gene (reference sequence). V lost 7 bases to trimming and J lost 6 bases; unmatched junction nucleotides: 5. The CDR3 DNA reads TGCGCCAGCACGGGACAGGGGTACTCTGAAGCTTTCTTT. This codes for CASTGQGYSEAFF.

The V gene is TRBV30, the J gene TRBJ1-5; D remains ambiguous. CDR3 length: 17 amino acids. With 0 bases removed from V and 2 bases from J, the gap between germline ends came to 17 bases. Germline CDR1 reads GTSNPN; CDR2 reads SVGIG (reference sequence). DNA for the CDR3: TGTGCCTGGAGTGTCTCACTTGCACGGGTTGGCAATCAGCCCCAGCATTTT. This translates into CAWSVSLARVGNQPQHF. Full variable domain (remainder filled in from reference TRBV30 and TRBJ1-5): SQTIHQWPATLVQPVGSPLSLECTVEGTSNPNLYWYRQAAGRGLQLLFYSVGIGQISSEVPQNLSASRPQDRQFILSSKKLLLSDSGFYLCAWSVSLARVGNQPQHFGDGTRLSIL.

The V gene is TRBV2, the J gene TRBJ1-5; D is perhaps TRBD1 (5 bases). Trimming left V 2 bases short and J 3 bases short, with 8 bases between. This CDR3 has 14 residues. The germline V gene has CDR1 SNHLY and CDR2 FYNNEI. CDR3 sequence (DNA): TGTGCCAGCAGTGAACAGGGCAACAATCAGCCCCAGCATTTT. Translation: CASSEQGNNQPQHF.

The table lists this clone with a few counts. V and J are TRBV11-3 and TRBJ2-2; D not certain. With 4 bases removed from V and 7 bases from J, the gap between germline ends came to 10 bases. CDR3 length: 13 amino acids. Germline loops: CDR1 SGHNT, CDR2 YENEEA. In DNA, the CDR3 is TGTGCCAGCAGCTCTAGGGTGGGCGGGGAGCTGTTTTTT. Encoded protein: CASSSRVGGELFF. Based on the CDR3 plus reference TRBV11-3 and TRBJ2-2, the full variable domain is EAGVVQSPRYKIIEKKQPVAFWCNPISGHNTLYWYLQNLGQGPELLIRYENEEAVDDSQLPKDRFSAERLKGVDSTLKIQPAELGDSAVYLCASSSRVGGELFFGEGSRLTVL.

The CDR3 here is CATSSWTGWSYNEQFF. CDR3 in DNA: TGTGCCACCAGCTCCTGGACTGGCTGGTCCTACAATGAGCAGTTCTTC. This rearrangement joins TRBV15 to TRBJ2-1, with a weak D call TRBD2 (5 bases). V was cut by 5 bases and J by 1 base, with 15 bases left in between. The V gene's germline CDR1 is LNHNV and CDR2 YYDKDF (reference sequence). This CDR3 spans 16 amino acids.

The rearrangement links TRBV5-8 to TRBJ1-5; 8 bases line up with TRBD1. V was clipped by 1 base and J by 2 bases; unmatched bases: 5. CDR3 length: 16 residues. CDR1 is SGHTS, CDR2 YDEGEE, per germline. This chain's CDR3 is CASSLLPDRGNQPQHF. Written as DNA, the CDR3 is TGTGCCAGCAGCTTGTTGCCGGACAGGGGCAATCAGCCCCAGCATTTT.

The chain is built from TRBV5-1 and TRBJ1-1; D may be TRBD1 (6 bases). Between the trimmed V and J ends, which lost 2 bases and 1 base, there was a span of 9 bases. Germline CDR1 is SGHRS and CDR2 is YFSETQ. The CDR3 has 14 amino acids. For the CDR3, the DNA is TGCGCCAGCAGCTTCTTAGGGGGGAACACTGAAGCTTTCTTT. Translating it yields CASSFLGGNTEAFF.

V and J are TRBV6-4 and TRBJ2-1, with 9 positions matching TRBD2. Germline V lookup: CDR1 MRHNA, CDR2 SNTAGT. J lost 1 base, V lost 0 bases, and 10 bases had no gene match. The CDR3 spans 19 residues. As DNA, the CDR3 is TGTGCCAGCAGTGACTCTGAAGCGGGAGGCCCGGGGTCCTACAATGAGCAGTTCTTC. Translated: CASSDSEAGGPGSYNEQFF.

V and J are TRBV25-1 and TRBJ1-1; TRBD1 is a possible D gene (6 bases). Trimming cost V 9 bases and J 5 bases, with 19 bases left between them. Germline values: CDR1 MGHDK, CDR2 SYGVNS. CDR3 length: 14 amino acids. The CDR3 protein is CASQGTGSRTEAFF. The CDR3 DNA reads as TGTGCCAGTCAAGGCACAGGGTCGAGGACTGAAGCTTTCTTT.

J is TRBJ1-2 and V is TRBV7-2; the D is unclear. The ends were cut back, 6 bases at V and 3 bases at J, with 5 bases in the middle. The CDR3 contains 11 residues. Per the germline V gene, CDR1 is SGHTA and CDR2 is FQGNSA. CDR3 in amino acids: CASSSYYGYTF. The CDR3, as DNA: TGTGCCAGCAGTTCGTACTATGGCTACACCTTC.

The V gene is TRBV7-6, the J gene TRBJ2-7, with 7 bases identical to TRBD2. Germline V gene sequence: CDR1 SGHVS, CDR2 FNYEAQ. The ends lost 4 bases at V and 0 bases at J; junction bases unmatched: 9. The CDR3 sequence is 16 residues long. CDR3 nucleotides: TGTGCCAGCAGCTCTGGACTAGGGACTACCTCCTACGAGCAGTACTTC. It is translated as CASSSGLGTTSYEQYF.

The rearrangement links TRBV7-2 to TRBJ2-2; tentatively, D is TRBD2 (6 bases). This CDR3 is 13 amino acids long. Germline V CDR1 and CDR2: SGHTA, FQGNSA. V lost 6 bases and J lost 8, with 13 bases in between. CDR3 amino acids: CASRRDPSGELFF. The CDR3 DNA sequence: TGTGCCAGCAGGCGGGACCCTAGTGGGGAGCTGTTTTTT.

The chain uses TRBV7-2 and TRBJ2-5; the D is unclear. Between the trimmed V and J ends, which lost 2 bases and 0 bases, there was a span of 7 bases. The CDR3 extends over 14 amino acids. Germline CDR1 is SGHTA and CDR2 is FQGNSA. CDR3 bases: TGTGCCAGCAGCTTATCACGGAACCAAGAGACCCAGTACTTC. It codes for CASSLSRNQETQYF.

The chain employs TRBV7-9 and TRBJ2-5; 12 positions agree with TRBD2. The CDR3 covers 19 residues. Per the germline V gene, CDR1 is SEHNR and CDR2 is FQNEAQ (reference sequence). The ends lost 6 bases at V and 3 bases at J; junction bases unmatched: 17. CDR3 in DNA: TGTGCCAGCAGTCTTAGCCCCCGACTAGCGGGAGTAGGGGAAGAGACCCAGTACTTC. It is translated as CASSLSPRLAGVGEETQYF. Together with reference TRBV7-9 and TRBJ2-5, the CDR3 gives the full variable domain: DTGVSQNPRHKITKRGQNVTFRCDPISEHNRLYWYRQTLGQGPEFLTYFQNEAQLEKSRLLSDRFSAERPKGSFSTLEIQRTEQGDSAMYLCASSLSPRLAGVGEETQYFGPGTRLLVL.

This sequence joins TRBV5-1 and TRBJ2-7, with D hard to call. The V end lost 2 bases, the J end lost 5 bases, and 11 bases lay between the germline ends. The CDR3 length is 13 residues. CDR1 and CDR2 (germline): SGHRS, YFSETQ. The CDR3 region has the DNA TGCGCCAGCAGCTTCTTAGTTGAGGACGAGCAGTACTTC. Residues: CASSFLVEDEQYF.

This clone was found a few times. The chain employs TRBV15 and TRBJ2-5; no reliable D call. Germline CDR1 reads LNHNV; CDR2 reads YYDKDF (reference sequence). The CDR3 length is 16 residues. Trimming cost V 3 bases and J 3 bases, with 17 bases left between them. The CDR3 here is CATSRTLKRVEETQYF. For the CDR3, the DNA is TGTGCCACCAGCAGGACCCTAAAAAGGGTGGAAGAGACCCAGTACTTC.

The chain combines TRBV28 with TRBJ2-7; D perhaps matches TRBD2 (6 bases). Germline CDR1 MDHEN, CDR2 SYDVKM. Trimming took off 1 base at V and 0 bases at J, with 13 bases between the two ends. CDR3 length equals 16 residues. The DNA for the CDR3 is TGTGCCAGCAGTTTATCTGGCGGGAAGTCCTCCTACGAGCAGTACTTC. Translated: CASSLSGGKSSYEQYF. Full variable domain (remainder filled in from reference TRBV28 and TRBJ2-7): DVKVTQSSRYLVKRTGEKVFLECVQDMDHENMFWYRQDPGLGLRLIYFSYDVKMKEKGDIPEGYSVSREKKERFSLILESASTNQTSMYLCASSLSGGKSSYEQYFGPGTRLTVT.

This chain joins TRBV23-1 and TRBJ1-3, with D perhaps TRBD1 (5 bases). TRBV23-1 is assigned to the ORF class and has an uncertain function. The CDR3 consists of 14 residues. The germline V and J ends were trimmed by 8 bases and 0 bases, with 11 bases remaining between them. The CDR3 nucleotides read TGCGCCAGCTTTGTGGGGCGCTCTGGAAACACCATATATTTT. This codes for CASFVGRSGNTIYF.

The chain is built from TRBV30 and TRBJ2-1; 8 positions agree with TRBD2. The V segment lost 5 bases and the J segment 5 bases; nucleotides outside the gene matches: 11. Germline-derived CDR1 and CDR2 are GTSNPN and SVGIG (reference sequence). The CDR3 sequence is 15 residues long. The CDR3 here is CAWARPGGPHNEQFF. The CDR3 nucleotides read TGTGCCTGGGCCCGCCCGGGAGGGCCCCACAATGAGCAGTTCTTC. The variable domain in full, completed from reference TRBV30 and TRBJ2-1, reads SQTIHQWPATLVQPVGSPLSLECTVEGTSNPNLYWYRQAAGRGLQLLFYSVGIGQISSEVPQNLSASRPQDRQFILSSKKLLLSDSGFYLCAWARPGGPHNEQFFGPGTRLTVL.

The chain uses TRBV11-2 and TRBJ2-5, with D tentatively TRBD2 (6 bases). The CDR3 consists of 17 residues. The germline gives CDR1 SGHAT, CDR2 FQNNGV. V lost 2 bases and J lost 5, with 21 bases in between. CDR3 in amino acids: CASSLKVRLDSPETQYF. The DNA for the CDR3 is TGTGCCAGCAGCTTAAAAGTGCGACTAGATTCTCCGGAGACCCAGTACTTC.

The gene calls are TRBV19 and TRBJ2-7; a weak D match, TRBD1 (5 bases). Trimming took 3 bases from V and 2 from J, leaving 14 bases between them. Germline V lookup: CDR1 LNHDA, CDR2 SQIVND (reference sequence). The CDR3 has 15 amino acids. The CDR3 region is CASSIWARDTYEQYF. As DNA, the CDR3 is TGTGCCAGTAGTATTTGGGCCAGGGATACCTACGAGCAGTACTTC.